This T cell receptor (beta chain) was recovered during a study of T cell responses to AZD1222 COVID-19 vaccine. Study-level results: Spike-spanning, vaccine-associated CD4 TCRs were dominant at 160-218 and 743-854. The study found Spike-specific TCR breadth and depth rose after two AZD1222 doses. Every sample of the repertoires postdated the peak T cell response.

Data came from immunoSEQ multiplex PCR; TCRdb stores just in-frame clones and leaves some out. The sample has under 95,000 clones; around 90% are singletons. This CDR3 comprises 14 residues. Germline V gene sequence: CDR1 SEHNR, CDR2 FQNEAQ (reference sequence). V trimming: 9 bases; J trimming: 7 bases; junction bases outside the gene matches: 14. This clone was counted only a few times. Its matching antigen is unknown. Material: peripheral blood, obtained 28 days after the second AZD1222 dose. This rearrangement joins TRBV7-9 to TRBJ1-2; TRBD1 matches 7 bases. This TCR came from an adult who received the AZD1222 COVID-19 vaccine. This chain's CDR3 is CASVYVPGGVGYTF. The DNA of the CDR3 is TGTGCCAGTGTTTATGTTCCAGGGGGTGTTGGCTACACCTTC.